The 32 T cell receptor beta chains below were found in one sample sequenced in a study of spatial heterogeneity in lung cancer. From the 5' RACE reads, TCRdb called clonotypes with MiXCR, one entry per CDR3 protein. This sample has 60,000 to 90,000 distinct CDR3 sequences, with 8% found just once. Time point meaning: sample taken at primary tumor resection. Sequenced here: PBMCs, sampled at surgery. These receptors came from a male donor with early-stage non-small cell lung cancer.

This clonotype appeared a few times. The genes are TRBV10-3 and TRBJ2-2; D ambiguous. The V end lost 5 bases, the J end lost 7 bases, and 5 bases lay between the germline ends. Looked up from germline, CDR1 is ENHRY and CDR2 is SYGVKD. The CDR3 spans 11 residues. The CDR3 DNA reads as TGTGCCATCAGTCCCGGCGGGGAGCTGTTTTTT. It is translated as CAISPGGELFF.

Ten or more counts support this clonotype. This chain joins TRBV7-9 and TRBJ1-1; D is perhaps TRBD1 (5 bases). This CDR3 spans 14 amino acids. From germline, CDR1 is SEHNR and CDR2 FQNEAQ (reference sequence). V was cut by 5 bases and J by 0 bases, with 10 bases left in between. CDR3 residues: CASSHGDLNTEAFF. The CDR3 region has the DNA TGTGCCAGCAGCCACGGGGACTTGAACACTGAAGCTTTCTTT.

The chain links TRBV6-2 or TRBV6-3 to TRBJ1-1; D not certain. CDR1 is MNHEY and CDR2 is SVGEGT in the germline V gene. The CDR3 covers 13 residues. Trimming shortened V by 6 bases and J by 5 bases, and 13 bases separated the two germline ends. CDR3 sequence: CASRAVRRTEAFF. In DNA, the CDR3 is TGTGCCAGCAGGGCGGTTAGAAGGACTGAAGCTTTCTTT.

The table lists this clonotype with a few counts. The rearrangement joins TRBV5-1 to TRBJ2-7; 8 bases agree with TRBD1. This CDR3 spans 14 amino acids. Germline V gene data show CDR1 as SGHRS and CDR2 as YFSETQ. The V gene end was trimmed by 4 bases and the J gene end by 2 bases; junction bases not matched to a gene: 5. The CDR3 nucleotides are TGCGCCAGCAGCGGACGGACAGGGACCTACGAGCAGTACTTC. Its translation: CASSGRTGTYEQYF.

The rearrangement joins TRBV19 to TRBJ1-5, with D possibly matching TRBD1 (6 bases). The CDR3 runs to 15 residues. V was shortened by 4 bases and J by 2 bases, with 12 bases between the two germline ends. Germline V gene lookup returns CDR1 LNHDA and CDR2 SQIVND (reference sequence). The chain's CDR3 is CASSTPGHRNQPQHF. The CDR3 DNA reads as TGTGCCAGTAGTACTCCGGGACACCGCAATCAGCCCCAGCATTTT.

The sample holds a few counts of this clonotype. This sequence joins TRBV11-3 and TRBJ1-1; tentative D call: TRBD1 (6 bases). The ends were cut back, 0 bases at V and 2 bases at J, with 10 bases in the middle. The CDR3 sequence is 15 residues long. Germline V gives CDR1 SGHNT, CDR2 YENEEA. In nucleotides, the CDR3 is TGTGCCAGCAGCTTAGATCCAGGGGTTAACACTGAAGCTTTCTTT. It is translated as CASSLDPGVNTEAFF.

This clonotype was counted ten times or more. The chain joins TRBV20-1 to TRBJ2-7; the match to TRBD2 covers 10 bases. The germline CDR1 and CDR2 sequences are DFQATT and SNEGSKA (reference sequence). Trimming at V came to 6 bases and at J to 3 bases, leaving 14 bases not matched to a gene. This CDR3 is built from 16 residues. The CDR3 bases are TGCAGTGCCTTGCCGGGGACTAGCGCCGTAGTCTACGAGCAGTACTTC. This translates into CSALPGTSAVVYEQYF.

This clonotype was seen at least ten times. The V and J genes are TRBV29-1 and TRBJ2-7; 9 positions match TRBD1. Germline CDR1 reads SQVTM; CDR2 reads ANQGSEA. The CDR3 loop spans 14 amino acids. The V gene end was trimmed by 5 bases and the J gene end by 4 bases; junction bases not matched to a gene: 9. CDR3 nucleotides: TGCAGCGTTTGGTCGGGACAGGGAGCTTACGAGCAGTACTTC. This codes for CSVWSGQGAYEQYF.

This clonotype was recorded a few times. The CDR3 sequence is CSAKEAGGLNEQFF. CDR3 bases: TGCAGTGCTAAGGAAGCGGGAGGTCTCAATGAGCAGTTCTTC. The genes are TRBV20-1 and TRBJ2-1; 9 bases line up with TRBD2. The CDR3 has 14 amino acids. In germline, CDR1 is DFQATT, CDR2 SNEGSKA (reference sequence). V was pared by 4 bases and J by 6 bases, with 7 bases of the junction left unmatched.

The chain joins TRBV5-4 to TRBJ2-2; D is unclear. V was clipped by 2 bases and J by 1 base, with 9 bases between them. Germline CDR1 and CDR2: SGHNT and YYREEE (reference sequence). This CDR3 has 15 residues. In nucleotides, the CDR3 is TGTGCCAGCAGCTTCGACTCCCAGAACACCGGGGAGCTGTTTTTT. Encoded protein: CASSFDSQNTGELFF. Based on the CDR3 plus reference TRBV5-4 and TRBJ2-2, the full variable domain is ETGVTQSPTHLIKTRGQQVTLRCSSQSGHNTVSWYQQALGQGPQFIFQYYREEENGRGNFPPRFSGLQFPNYSSELNVNALELDDSALYLCASSFDSQNTGELFFGEGSRLTVL.

The V and J genes are TRBV2 and TRBJ2-7; no definite D call. There are 16 residues in the CDR3. The germline V gene has CDR1 SNHLY and CDR2 FYNNEI. V was trimmed by 3 bases and J by 6 bases, leaving 21 bases between them. This CDR3 reads CASSDNWATTGSEQYF. CDR3 DNA: TGTGCCAGCAGTGATAACTGGGCCACCACCGGATCCGAGCAGTACTTC.

This rearrangement joins TRBV18 to TRBJ2-7; weak D call: TRBD1 (5 bases). This CDR3 region has 17 residues. V dropped 2 bases and J dropped 6 bases, with 23 bases sitting between them. Germline-derived CDR1 and CDR2 are KGHSH and LQKENI. The CDR3 here is CASSPTPPGFGDIEQYF. The CDR3 nucleotides are TGTGCCAGCTCACCAACCCCGCCAGGGTTCGGAGATATCGAGCAGTACTTC.

This clonotype was detected ten times or more. The chain links TRBV29-1 to TRBJ1-5; a possible D gene is TRBD1 (5 bases). Germline values: CDR1 SQVTM, CDR2 ANQGSEA. This CDR3 comprises 12 residues. The ends were cut back, 4 bases at V and 7 bases at J, with 11 bases in the middle. Here the CDR3 reads CSVVGEGQPQHF. As DNA, the CDR3 is TGCAGCGTTGTAGGGGAGGGACAGCCCCAGCATTTT.

Ten or more counts support this clonotype. The rearrangement links TRBV5-1 to TRBJ1-1; D remains ambiguous. V was cut by 5 bases and J by 5 bases, with 7 bases left in between. This CDR3 spans 11 amino acids. Germline CDR1 SGHRS, CDR2 YFSETQ. The CDR3, as DNA: TGCGCCAGCAGACGGGAAACTGAAGCTTTCTTT. As protein: CASRRETEAFF.

Ten or more counts support this clonotype. The chain employs TRBV4-1 and TRBJ1-4; 12 positions agree with TRBD1. The germline CDR1 and CDR2 sequences are MGHRA and YSYEKL. V shed 3 bases and J 5 bases; nucleotides not matched to a gene: 10. CDR3 length: 18 residues. The CDR3 region has the DNA TGCGCCAGCAGCCATGTGGGACAGGGGGCGACCCCAAATGAAAAACTGTTTTTT. This encodes CASSHVGQGATPNEKLFF.

This clonotype was observed many times. One junction end disagrees with the germline gene, perhaps due to a read error. The chain joins TRBV7-2 to TRBJ2-4, with TRBD2 matching over 10 bases. The CDR3 runs 14 residues. In germline, CDR1 is SGHTA, CDR2 FQGNSA. The CDR3 DNA is TGTGCCAGCAGCCTAGCGGGAGTGTGGAACATTCAGTACTTC. This gives the protein CASSLAGVWNIQYF.

There are many counts of this clonotype. V is TRBV6-2 or TRBV6-3 and J is TRBJ2-2; no clear D gene. The germline V gene has CDR1 MNHEY and CDR2 SVGEGT. This CDR3 has 14 amino acids. V lost 2 bases to trimming and J lost 6 bases, with 10 bases between them. In nucleotides, the CDR3 is TGTGCCAGCAGTTACCCTGGTTATGCCGGGGAGCTGTTTTTT. Translated, it gives CASSYPGYAGELFF.

In its sample, this clonotype was seen a few times. The J gene is TRBJ1-1, the V gene TRBV10-3, with D unresolved. Trimming left V 4 bases short and J 1 base short, with 10 bases between. The CDR3 runs to 14 residues. CDR1 ENHRY and CDR2 SYGVKD come from the germline V gene. The CDR3 loop is CAISVDRRNTEAFF. The DNA of the CDR3 is TGTGCCATCAGTGTAGACCGGAGGAACACTGAAGCTTTCTTT.

The rearrangement joins TRBV4-1 to TRBJ2-4; a possible D gene is TRBD2 (6 bases). V was clipped by 0 bases and J by 10 bases, with 19 bases between them. The CDR3 covers 16 residues. Germline V lookup: CDR1 MGHRA, CDR2 YSYEKL. CDR3 amino acids: CASSQDAGEGLTIQYF. CDR3 DNA sequence: TGCGCCAGCAGCCAAGACGCCGGTGAGGGACTGACAATTCAGTACTTC.

This clonotype was counted many times. The V call is TRBV21-1, the J call TRBJ1-1; the table calls TRBD1, which could not be checked here. TRBV21-1 is noted as a pseudogene. The CDR3 has 18 amino acids. CDR3 nucleotides: TGTGCCAGCAGCAAACGGGCCAGGACAGGGGGATCAGACACTGAAGCTTTCTTT. This codes for CASSKRARTGGSDTEAFF.

This clonotype has at least ten counts. The chain combines TRBV5-1 with TRBJ1-2; D gene ambiguous. In germline, CDR1 is SGHRS, CDR2 YFSETQ. The CDR3 contains 13 residues. V was trimmed by 0 bases and J by 4 bases, leaving 7 bases between them. The CDR3 DNA reads as TGCGCCAGCAGCTTGGGCACTGCCTATGGCTACACCTTC. This gives the protein CASSLGTAYGYTF. Based on the CDR3 plus reference TRBV5-1 and TRBJ1-2, the full variable domain is KAGVTQTPRYLIKTRGQQVTLSCSPISGHRSVSWYQQTPGQGLQFLFEYFSETQRNKGNFPGRFSGRQFSNSRSEMNVSTLELGDSALYLCASSLGTAYGYTFGSGTRLTVV.

This clonotype has a count of ten or more. V is TRBV29-1 and J is TRBJ2-1; D unresolved. The CDR3 has 13 residues. Germline CDR1 SQVTM, CDR2 ANQGSEA. The ends were cut back, 4 bases at V and 9 bases at J, with 16 bases in the middle. CDR3 in amino acids: CSVGLNGLVEQFF. The CDR3 region has the DNA TGCAGCGTTGGTTTAAATGGCCTTGTTGAGCAGTTCTTC.

This clonotype was detected ten times or more. This chain joins TRBV6-2 or TRBV6-3 and TRBJ2-3; D may be TRBD1 or TRBD2 (5 bases each). The CDR3 sequence is 14 residues long. Germline loops: CDR1 MNHEY, CDR2 SVGEGT. Trimming stripped 6 bases from V and 2 bases from J, with 12 bases between. This CDR3 is CASRVGADTDTQYF. Here the CDR3 DNA reads TGTGCCAGCAGGGTCGGGGCCGACACAGATACGCAGTATTTT.

This clonotype came up many times. The V and J genes are TRBV29-1 and TRBJ2-3; possible D gene TRBD1, 6 bases. CDR1 SQVTM and CDR2 ANQGSEA come from the germline V gene. The CDR3 is 14 residues long. V was cut by 4 bases and J by 0 bases, with 11 bases left in between. The CDR3 spells CSVVLGQSTDTQYF. The CDR3 DNA sequence: TGCAGCGTTGTCCTAGGACAGAGCACAGATACGCAGTATTTT.

Many counts were recorded for this clonotype. This CDR3 reads CASSVDRNNEQFF. In nucleotides, the CDR3 is TGTGCCAGCAGTGTGGACAGGAACAATGAGCAGTTCTTC. The gene calls are TRBV6-4 and TRBJ2-1, with TRBD1 matching over 7 bases. Germline assignment: CDR1 MRHNA and CDR2 SNTAGT. V was clipped by 4 bases and J by 5 bases; unmatched bases: 2. The CDR3 runs 13 residues.

This clonotype was recorded at least ten times. The chain uses TRBV7-9 and TRBJ2-3; D ambiguous. V lost 7 bases and J 3 bases, leaving 14 bases between the germline ends. The CDR3 contains 14 residues. The germline CDR1 and CDR2 sequences are SEHNR and FQNEAQ (reference sequence). CDR3 bases: TGTGCCAGCACCGCTTATGGGATAACAGATACGCAGTATTTT. Translated: CASTAYGITDTQYF.

This clonotype was seen at least ten times. The chain links TRBV29-1 to TRBJ2-7, with D perhaps TRBD1 (6 bases). Germline CDR1 SQVTM, CDR2 ANQGSEA. V was pared by 7 bases and J by 7 bases, with 23 bases between. There are 14 residues in the CDR3. CDR3 sequence reads: CSASTGQPSGEQYF. The CDR3 region has the DNA TGCAGCGCATCCACCGGACAGCCCTCTGGGGAGCAGTACTTC.

This clonotype occurred many times. The V and J genes are TRBV12-3 or TRBV12-4 and TRBJ1-1; tentative D call: TRBD1 (6 bases). Trimming removed 5 bases at V and 0 bases at J, with 13 bases between. This CDR3 has 15 residues. Written as DNA, the CDR3 is TGTGCCAGCAGTGAAACAGGGACCATGAACACTGAAGCTTTCTTT. Amino acids: CASSETGTMNTEAFF.

CDR3 residues: CASSLRTGSAAEAFF. The CDR3, as DNA: TGTGCCAGTAGTTTAAGGACAGGGTCAGCTGCCGAAGCTTTCTTT. This chain links TRBV19 with TRBJ1-1; 8 positions agree with TRBD1. Germline CDR1 is LNHDA and CDR2 is SQIVND (reference sequence). CDR3 size: 15 residues. After removal of 5 bases from V and 8 bases from J, the junction contained 13 bases not matched to a gene.

This clonotype was observed at least ten times. V is TRBV18 and J is TRBJ2-3; D may be TRBD1 (5 bases). This CDR3 region has 14 residues. The germline V gene encodes CDR1 KGHSH and CDR2 LQKENI. V lost 2 bases to trimming and J lost 3 bases, with 9 bases between them. The CDR3 is CASSPTTVTDTQYF. The CDR3 nucleotides are TGTGCCAGCTCACCAACGACAGTAACAGATACGCAGTATTTT.

This clonotype was picked up a small number of times. The chain links TRBV4-2 to TRBJ1-6; no clear D gene. Per germline, CDR1 LGHNA and CDR2 YNFKEQ. V was trimmed by 6 bases and J by 6 bases, leaving 9 bases between them. CDR3 length equals 13 residues. For the CDR3, the DNA is TGTGCCAGCAGTTCGGGGATTAATTCACCCCTCCACTTT. This codes for CASSSGINSPLHF.

This clonotype was found many times. The rearrangement links TRBV5-1 to TRBJ2-7; the match to TRBD1 covers 9 bases. Germline V gene sequence: CDR1 SGHRS, CDR2 YFSETQ. The V segment lost 4 bases and the J segment 6 bases; nucleotides outside the gene matches: 8. This CDR3 contains 14 residues. Here the CDR3 reads CASSLGQGMGEQYF. DNA for the CDR3: TGCGCCAGCAGCCTGGGACAGGGAATGGGCGAGCAGTACTTC.